The 15 T cell receptor beta chains below were found in one sample sequenced in a study. In TCRdb, the 5' RACE reads were re-called with MiXCR into one record per CDR3 protein. Of approximately 42,000 distinct CDR3 sequences in the sample, roughly 29% are singletons; the top ten hold around 4%. The sequencing input was memory CD4+ T cells sorted from a lymph node. Described subset: memory CD4+ T cells, CD4+CD45RO+CD25-. All receptors come from a female donor with breast cancer.

This clonotype has just a few counts. The V call is TRBV6-6, the J call TRBJ2-7; TRBD2 might be the D (5 bases). V gave up 4 bases and J gave up 2 bases, with 15 bases separating them. In germline, CDR1 is MNHNY, CDR2 SVGAGI (reference sequence). The CDR3 spans 15 residues. CDR3 region: CASSLPGGQTYEQYF. The CDR3 DNA reads TGTGCCAGCAGTTTACCCGGAGGTCAGACCTACGAGCAGTACTTC.

This clonotype turned up a few times. This chain links TRBV7-9 with TRBJ2-7; 12 bases map to TRBD2. Germline V gene lookup returns CDR1 SEHNR and CDR2 FQNEAQ (reference sequence). The V and J ends lost 1 base and 1 base, in that order; junction bases with no gene match: 11. There are 19 residues in the CDR3. The CDR3 loop reads CASSLVQGGLAGLSYEQYF. The CDR3 DNA reads as TGTGCCAGCAGCTTAGTCCAGGGTGGACTAGCGGGGCTATCCTACGAGCAGTACTTC.

Only a few counts were recorded for this clonotype. V gene TRBV5-1 combines with J gene TRBJ2-3; maybe TRBD1 (6 bases). Trimming cost V 0 bases and J 4 bases, with 12 bases left between them. Looked up from germline, CDR1 is SGHRS and CDR2 is YFSETQ. This CDR3 is 15 amino acids long. In DNA, the CDR3 is TGCGCCAGCAGCTTGGCCGGACAGCATGCAGATACGCAGTATTTT. This gives the protein CASSLAGQHADTQYF.

This clonotype was picked up a small number of times. The chain links TRBV7-9 to TRBJ2-2, with 8 nucleotides matching TRBD1. Germline CDR1 reads SEHNR; CDR2 reads FQNEAQ (reference sequence). This CDR3 region has 14 residues. The V segment lost 6 bases and the J segment 7 bases; nucleotides outside the gene matches: 7. The CDR3 sequence is CASSATGVGGELFF. The DNA for the CDR3 is TGTGCCAGCAGTGCGACAGGGGTCGGCGGGGAGCTGTTTTTT. The whole variable domain, filled in from reference TRBV7-9 and TRBJ2-2, reads DTGVSQNPRHKITKRGQNVTFRCDPISEHNRLYWYRQTLGQGPEFLTYFQNEAQLEKSRLLSDRFSAERPKGSFSTLEIQRTEQGDSAMYLCASSATGVGGELFFGEGSRLTVL.

This sequence joins TRBV5-5 and TRBJ2-5; 9 nucleotides match TRBD2. The junction had 10 bases not matched to a gene; V was cut back by 2 bases and J by 5 bases. CDR1 and CDR2 from the germline V gene are SGHKS and YYEKEE (reference sequence). The CDR3 sequence is 16 residues long. CDR3 DNA sequence: TGTGCCAGCAGCTTCGTTGCGGGGGGGCTTCAGGAGACCCAGTACTTC. It codes for CASSFVAGGLQETQYF.

V is TRBV3-1 and J is TRBJ2-6; perhaps TRBD2 as D (6 bases). Trimming shortened V by 0 bases and J by 2 bases, and 14 bases separated the two germline ends. This CDR3 has 18 amino acids. Germline V gene lookup returns CDR1 LGHDT and CDR2 YNNKEL (reference sequence). The chain's CDR3 is CASSQDTPWGAGANVLTF. The CDR3 DNA sequence: TGTGCCAGCAGCCAAGATACCCCTTGGGGGGCTGGGGCCAACGTCCTGACTTTC. Based on the CDR3 plus reference TRBV3-1 and TRBJ2-6, the full variable domain is DTAVSQTPKYLVTQMGNDKSIKCEQNLGHDTMYWYKQDSKKFLKIMFSYNNKELIINETVPNRFSPKSPDKAHLNLHINSLELGDSAVYFCASSQDTPWGAGANVLTFGAGSRLTVL.

The table lists this clonotype with many counts. The V gene is TRBV7-3, the J gene TRBJ2-1; D possibly uses TRBD1 or TRBD2 (5 bases each). V gave up 3 bases and J gave up 10 bases, with 13 bases separating them. Germline values: CDR1 SGHTA, CDR2 FQGTGA. CDR3 length equals 13 residues. CDR3 region: CASSLGTEAEQFF. The CDR3 nucleotides are TGTGCCAGCAGCTTGGGGACGGAAGCCGAGCAGTTCTTC.

This clonotype was observed a few times. The chain has TRBV3-1 and TRBJ2-1, with 7 bases identical to TRBD1. Trimming took 2 bases from V and 9 from J; bases not matched to a gene: 7. Germline V gene sequence: CDR1 LGHDT, CDR2 YNNKEL (reference sequence). The CDR3 spans 14 residues. CDR3 in amino acids: CASSQFTGAGEQFF. In DNA, the CDR3 is TGTGCCAGCAGCCAATTTACAGGGGCCGGTGAGCAGTTCTTC.

V is TRBV6-5 and J is TRBJ2-3, with D tentatively TRBD1 or TRBD2 (5 bases each). There are 15 residues in the CDR3. The ends were cut back, 6 bases at V and 3 bases at J, with 16 bases in the middle. The germline V gene encodes CDR1 MNHEY and CDR2 SVGAGI. DNA of the CDR3: TGTGCCAGCAGATTGGGACGCCAACGGACAGATACGCAGTATTTT. This encodes CASRLGRQRTDTQYF.

This clonotype was counted a few times. The chain couples TRBV27 to TRBJ2-7; 9 bases fit TRBD2. V shed 7 bases and J 3 bases; nucleotides not matched to a gene: 7. CDR3 length: 14 amino acids. The germline gives CDR1 MNHEY, CDR2 SMNVEV (reference sequence). CDR3 sequence (DNA): TGTGCCAGCAACGAAATAGCGGGAGTCTACGAGCAGTACTTC. This codes for CASNEIAGVYEQYF.

The chain has TRBV29-1 and TRBJ2-2; D uncertain. CDR3 size: 16 residues. The V end was cut by 0 bases, the J end by 1 base, with 12 bases between. Germline V gene lookup returns CDR1 SQVTM and CDR2 ANQGSEA. For the CDR3, the DNA is TGCAGCGTTGAAGATCGGGTGGGCCTGAACACCGGGGAGCTGTTTTTT. This sequence encodes CSVEDRVGLNTGELFF.

This sequence joins TRBV12-3 or TRBV12-4 and TRBJ2-3, with D perhaps given as TRBD1 or TRBD2 (5 bases each). The CDR3 runs to 13 residues. V was pared by 6 bases and J by 7 bases, with 14 bases between. This chain's CDR3 is CASSRGAANTQYF. CDR3 coding DNA: TGTGCCAGCAGCCGAGGGGCCGCGAATACGCAGTATTTT.

This clonotype was observed a few times. This chain uses TRBV7-2 with TRBJ2-3; tentative D call: TRBD2 (5 bases). V was pared by 3 bases and J by 7 bases, with 17 bases between. This CDR3 contains 15 residues. Germline CDR1 is SGHTA and CDR2 is FQGNSA. As DNA, the CDR3 is TGTGCCAGCAGCTTCGACTATACTAGAGGGAATACGCAGTATTTT. Translating it yields CASSFDYTRGNTQYF. Full variable domain (outside the CDR3, taken from reference TRBV7-2 and TRBJ2-3): GAGVSQSPSNKVTEKGKDVELRCDPISGHTALYWYRQSLGQGLEFLIYFQGNSAPDKSGLPSDRFSAERTGGSVSTLTIQRTQQEDSAVYLCASSFDYTRGNTQYFGPGTRLTVL.

To note about this clonotype: Because it lacks the conserved phenylalanine or tryptophan at the end, this CDR3 is likely a read error. Here the CDR3 reads CVGQGSSHNEQFS. In nucleotides, the CDR3 is TGTGTGGGACAGGGCTCTTCTCACAATGAGCAGTTCTCC. V is TRBV5-8 and J is TRBJ2-1; 9 nucleotides line up with TRBD1. This CDR3 contains 13 residues. CDR1 and CDR2 from the germline V gene are SGHTS and YDEGEE.

This clonotype was recorded once. The rearrangement uses TRBV15 and TRBJ2-7, with 7 bases aligning to TRBD1. Per germline, CDR1 LNHNV and CDR2 YYDKDF (reference sequence). V trimming: 1 base; J trimming: 7 bases; junction bases outside the gene matches: 16. The CDR3 spans 17 residues. The CDR3 loop is CATSRVPPTKGAREQYF. The CDR3 nucleotides read TGTGCCACCAGCAGAGTTCCTCCCACAAAGGGGGCTCGGGAGCAGTACTTC.